This T cell receptor (beta chain) was observed in a study of T-cell memory formation after mild COVID-19. Via MiXCR, TCRdb re-called the 5' RACE reads, giving one row per CDR3 protein. The sample records approximately 500,000 distinct CDR3 sequences, around 27% being singletons. V lost 3 bases and J 3 bases, leaving 14 bases between the germline ends. This CDR3 region has 15 residues. CDR1 is SGHRS and CDR2 is YFSETQ in the germline V gene. This TCR derives from an adult woman who had mild COVID-19 (a few samples of this study predate the infection). Cell type and time point are not known. Source material: PBMCs or a T cell subset sorted from them (not recorded which). The chain uses TRBV5-1 and TRBJ2-3, with D tentatively TRBD1 or TRBD2 (5 bases each). The CDR3 DNA sequence: TGCGCCAGCAGCTCCCAGTGGGGCGGGACAGATACGCAGTATTTT. This sequence encodes CASSSQWGGTDTQYF.